Each of the 29 T cell receptor beta chains below was sequenced from the same sample in a study of cytomegalovirus exposure and HLA in healthy donors. PCR was performed using 60 Vbeta and 13 Jbeta primers. Assay: immunoSEQ multiplex PCR; the TCRdb copy retains only in-frame clones and omits some. The data contain over 150,000 clones, approximately 85% of them singletons. Sequencing input: PBMCs. Receptors were obtained from a man aged 45 to 65 in good health and CMV-seropositive.

This clone was picked up a small number of times. The V and J genes are TRBV5-1 and TRBJ2-1; unclear D gene. Trimming removed 5 bases from V and 9 bases from J, with 15 bases in between. Germline V gives CDR1 SGHRS, CDR2 YFSETQ. The CDR3 extends over 13 amino acids. The CDR3, as DNA: TGCGCCAGCAGTCATCGACTCAATCCTGAGCAGTTCTTC. It specifies CASSHRLNPEQFF.

The gene calls are TRBV10-1 and TRBJ2-7; TRBD2 might be the D (5 bases). Germline values: CDR1 WNHNN, CDR2 SYGVQD (reference sequence). CDR3 length: 12 amino acids. Deletions cut 7 bases from V and 7 bases from J, with 14 bases between. In DNA form, the CDR3 reads TGCGCCAGCAAAGACGGAGGTGAAGAGCAGTACTTC. Translation gives CASKDGGEEQYF.

V is TRBV29-1 and J is TRBJ2-5, with 7 nucleotides matching TRBD1. The DNA end lines up better with TRBJ2-7; the J call may be wrong. Per germline, CDR1 SQVTM and CDR2 ANQGSEA. The CDR3 covers 16 residues. CDR3 in amino acids: CSVAGIPGQKAYEQYF. In nucleotides, the CDR3 is TGCAGCGTTGCTGGAATTCCGGGACAGAAAGCGTACGAGCAGTACTTC.

The chain is built from TRBV30 and TRBJ2-1; 14 bases fit TRBD2. Germline V gene sequence: CDR1 GTSNPN, CDR2 SVGIG (reference sequence). V lost 2 bases, J lost 7 bases, and 7 bases stayed unmatched. The CDR3 is 16 amino acids. CDR3 protein: CAWSPGLAGAQNEQFF. The CDR3 DNA is TGTGCCTGGAGTCCGGGACTAGCGGGAGCACAGAATGAGCAGTTCTTC.

The gene calls are TRBV6-1 and TRBJ2-5; TRBD1 agrees at 7 bases. Germline CDR1 MNHNS, CDR2 SASEGT. The CDR3 is made up of 14 amino acids. Trimming cost V 5 bases and J 1 base; bases outside gene matches: 4. CDR3 residues: CASSSGGIQETQYF. The CDR3 DNA is TGTGCCAGCAGTTCAGGGGGTATCCAAGAGACCCAGTACTTC.

The rearrangement links TRBV5-5 to TRBJ2-5; the match to TRBD2 covers 7 bases. CDR1 SGHKS and CDR2 YYEKEE come from the germline V gene (reference sequence). This CDR3 has 14 residues. The junction had 7 bases not matched to a gene; V was cut back by 2 bases and J by 6 bases. CDR3 amino acids: CASSFRGTNKTQYF. Here the CDR3 DNA reads TGTGCCAGCAGCTTCCGGGGGACTAACAAGACCCAGTACTTC.

Of note for this clone: At one end the junction does not follow the germline gene, possibly because of a read error. The chain uses TRBV19 and TRBJ2-7; 8 nucleotides agree with TRBD2. Germline loops: CDR1 LNHDA, CDR2 SQIVND (reference sequence). The CDR3 loop spans 13 amino acids. Here the CDR3 reads CASSSGISYEQYF. As DNA, the CDR3 is TGTGCCAGCAGTAGCGGGATCTCCTACGAGCAGTACTTC.

This chain connects TRBV5-1 to TRBJ2-2; a possible D gene is TRBD2 (6 bases). The CDR3 is made up of 14 amino acids. V shed 4 bases and J shed 2 bases, with 9 bases lying between them. Germline V CDR1 and CDR2: SGHRS, YFSETQ. The CDR3 nucleotides are TGCGCCAGCAGCCGGGAGTTTAACACCGGGGAGCTGTTTTTT. It translates to CASSREFNTGELFF.

This chain links TRBV6-1 with TRBJ2-7, with D possibly TRBD2 on 6 matching bases. Germline assignment: CDR1 MNHNS and CDR2 SASEGT. The CDR3 extends over 17 amino acids. The V end lost 4 bases, the J end lost 4 bases, and 23 bases lay between the germline ends. The CDR3 bases are TGTGCCAGCAGTGCCCCGAACCCGGGGGATCAGTCTTACGAGCAGTACTTC. As protein: CASSAPNPGDQSYEQYF.

V and J are TRBV5-4 and TRBJ2-1, with TRBD2 as a possible D gene (6 bases). V shed 0 bases and J shed 4 bases, with 14 bases lying between them. The CDR3 totals 16 residues. CDR1 is SGHNT and CDR2 is YYREEE in the germline V gene (reference sequence). CDR3 DNA: TGTGCCAGCAGCTTGGATCCCGGCGGGAATTACAATGAGCAGTTCTTC. Translated, it gives CASSLDPGGNYNEQFF.

The rearrangement links TRBV5-1 to TRBJ2-7; D is possibly TRBD1 (6 bases). The V end lost 7 bases, the J end lost 3 bases, and 29 bases lay between the germline ends. CDR3 size: 18 residues. Germline values: CDR1 SGHRS, CDR2 YFSETQ. The CDR3 bases are TGCGCCAGCGCTTCCAGGTCAGGGGTCACCCCCAGGGGCTACGAGCAGTACTTC. Residues: CASASRSGVTPRGYEQYF. Supplemented by reference TRBV5-1 and TRBJ2-7, the full variable domain reads KAGVTQTPRYLIKTRGQQVTLSCSPISGHRSVSWYQQTPGQGLQFLFEYFSETQRNKGNFPGRFSGRQFSNSRSEMNVSTLELGDSALYLCASASRSGVTPRGYEQYFGPGTRLTVT.

The chain recombines TRBV5-4 with TRBJ2-7; 7 bases are shared with TRBD2. V gave up 1 base and J gave up 6 bases; unmatched junction bases: 4. CDR3 size: 13 residues. CDR1 and CDR2 (germline): SGHNT, YYREEE (reference sequence). CDR3: CASSLRGGGEQYF. CDR3 sequence (DNA): TGTGCCAGCAGCTTGCGCGGGGGTGGCGAGCAGTACTTC.

The rearrangement links TRBV7-2 to TRBJ2-5, with a possible D match to TRBD1 (5 bases). V was pared by 4 bases and J by 2 bases, with 11 bases between. The CDR3 is made up of 14 amino acids. CDR1 and CDR2 from the germline V gene are SGHTA and FQGNSA. CDR3 sequence reads: CASSSQGVQETQYF. The CDR3 DNA sequence: TGTGCCAGCAGCTCCCAGGGCGTTCAAGAGACCCAGTACTTC.

The CDR3 DNA reads TGTGCCAGCAGTGCGCTAGCGGGGGGGCAGGGCACAGATACGCAGTATTTT. Translating it yields CASSALAGGQGTDTQYF. The gene calls are TRBV2 and TRBJ2-3; 12 nucleotides align to TRBD2. V lost 4 bases to trimming and J lost 1 base; unmatched junction nucleotides: 6. The CDR3 runs 17 residues. Germline CDR1 reads SNHLY; CDR2 reads FYNNEI.

The table lists this clone with a count of one. The CDR3 nucleotides are TGCAGCGCAAGACAGGGGGCCACTGAAGCTTTCTTT. Translated, it gives CSARQGATEAFF. The V gene is TRBV29-1, the J gene TRBJ1-1, with 10 bases aligning to TRBD1. The junction had 3 bases not matched to a gene; V was cut back by 7 bases and J by 4 bases. The length of the CDR3 is 12 residues. Germline-derived CDR1 and CDR2 are SQVTM and ANQGSEA.

The chain recombines TRBV4-1 with TRBJ2-1; 7 bases fit TRBD2. Germline V CDR1 and CDR2: MGHRA, YSYEKL. J lost 9 bases, V lost 6 bases, and 11 bases had no gene match. The CDR3 length is 14 residues. CDR3 sequence (DNA): TGCGCCAGCAGGAAGGGCGGGAGCAACGGTGAGCAGTTCTTC. It translates to CASRKGGSNGEQFF.

CDR3 region: CAWSAGGKRMNTEAFF. The CDR3 DNA reads as TGTGCCTGGAGTGCAGGGGGCAAAAGAATGAACACTGAAGCTTTCTTT. The V call is TRBV30, the J call TRBJ1-1, with 8 bases identical to TRBD1. Trimming took 1 base from V and 0 from J; bases not matched to a gene: 7. CDR1 is GTSNPN, CDR2 SVGIG, per germline (reference sequence). The CDR3 length is 16 residues.

The V and J genes are TRBV28 and TRBJ2-3; D possibly corresponds to TRBD1 (6 bases). Germline CDR1 is MDHEN and CDR2 is SYDVKM. V lost 5 bases to trimming and J lost 5 bases, with 14 bases between them. The CDR3 is 14 residues long. CDR3 sequence: CASSRTGLGDTQYF. The CDR3 nucleotides read TGTGCCAGCAGTCGTACAGGGTTGGGAGATACGCAGTATTTT.

Turning to this clone: The junction departs from the called germline gene at one end, perhaps through a read error. J is TRBJ2-7 and V is TRBV7-7; tentatively, D is TRBD1 (6 bases). CDR3 length equals 13 residues. From germline, CDR1 is SSHAT and CDR2 FNYEAQ (reference sequence). The CDR3 loop reads CASSLRDNYEQYF. CDR3 DNA: TGTGCTAGCAGCTTAAGGGACAACTACGAGCAGTACTTC.

V usage is TRBV7-9 and J usage is TRBJ2-3, with TRBD2 matching over 7 bases. This CDR3 region has 15 residues. Germline CDR1 is SEHNR and CDR2 is FQNEAQ (reference sequence). After removal of 3 bases from V and 0 bases from J, the junction contained 3 bases not matched to a gene. The chain's CDR3 is CASSLTSSSTDTQYF. The DNA of the CDR3 is TGTGCCAGCAGCTTGACTAGCTCAAGCACAGATACGCAGTATTTT.

The J gene is TRBJ1-1, the V gene TRBV15; D is perhaps TRBD1 (5 bases). Germline assignment: CDR1 LNHNV and CDR2 YYDKDF (reference sequence). This CDR3 contains 14 residues. The ends were cut back, 5 bases at V and 0 bases at J, with 10 bases in the middle. Written as DNA, the CDR3 is TGTGCCACCAGCCGACAGCACATGAACACTGAAGCTTTCTTT. This translates into CATSRQHMNTEAFF.

This chain joins TRBV11-2 and TRBJ1-1; D uncertain. The V end was cut by 5 bases, the J end by 1 base, with 17 bases between. Germline assignment: CDR1 SGHAT and CDR2 FQNNGV. CDR3 length: 16 amino acids. CDR3 protein: CASSPLGRASNTEAFF. CDR3 nucleotide sequence: TGTGCCAGCAGCCCTCTTGGGAGGGCCTCGAACACTGAAGCTTTCTTT.

The sample holds one count of this clone. The chain couples TRBV7-8 to TRBJ2-7; unclear D gene. V lost 1 base and J 5 bases, leaving 15 bases between the germline ends. The CDR3 is 15 residues long. The V gene's germline CDR1 is SGHVS and CDR2 FQNEAQ. The CDR3 coding sequence is TGTGCCAGCAGCTTAGTTGGCGGCAGAGAAAACGAGCAGTACTTC. Translation gives CASSLVGGRENEQYF. The full variable domain, with the rest looked up from reference TRBV7-8 and TRBJ2-7, is GAGVSQSPRYKVAKRGQDVALRCDPISGHVSLFWYQQALGQGPEFLTYFQNEAQLDKSGLPSDRFFAERPEGSVSTLKIQRTQQEDSAVYLCASSLVGGRENEQYFGPGTRLTVT.

The chain is built from TRBV6-6 and TRBJ1-5, with D perhaps matching TRBD1 (6 bases). Trimming removed 3 bases from V and 3 bases from J, with 12 bases in between. Looked up from germline, CDR1 is MNHNY and CDR2 is SVGAGI (reference sequence). This CDR3 has 15 amino acids. CDR3 in amino acids: CASSYGGADNQPQHF. The CDR3 coding sequence is TGTGCCAGCAGTTATGGGGGGGCGGACAATCAGCCCCAGCATTTT.

The chain joins TRBV9 to TRBJ1-2, with D hard to call. Germline CDR1 is SGDLS and CDR2 is YYNGEE. The CDR3 covers 13 residues. The V and J ends lost 2 bases and 4 bases respectively, with 9 bases between them. The CDR3, as DNA: TGTGCCAGCAGCGTGGACGGACTCTATGGCTACACCTTC. Encoded protein: CASSVDGLYGYTF.

The V call is TRBV4-3, the J call TRBJ2-6; no firm D call. Trimming pared 4 bases from V and 4 bases from J, leaving 8 bases between. Germline V gives CDR1 LGHNA, CDR2 YSLEER. The CDR3 is 14 amino acids. The CDR3 DNA reads TGCGCCAGCAGCCCCATCGGGGGGGCCAACGTCCTGACTTTC. This codes for CASSPIGGANVLTF.

This chain connects TRBV11-2 to TRBJ2-7; TRBD1 matches at 10 bases. The CDR3 spans 15 residues. Germline values: CDR1 SGHAT, CDR2 FQNNGV. Losses at the gene ends were 0 bases for V and 3 bases for J; bases not matched to a gene: 2. Written as DNA, the CDR3 is TGTGCCAGCAGCTTAGACGGGACAGGGGACTACGAGCAGTACTTC. Residues: CASSLDGTGDYEQYF.

V gene TRBV5-1 combines with J gene TRBJ2-5, with TRBD2 identical over 9 bases. The DNA matches TRBJ2-7 better at its end, which makes the J call doubtful. The germline CDR1 and CDR2 sequences are SGHRS and YFSETQ. CDR3 length equals 15 residues. CDR3 residues: CASSLGSGGSYEQYF. In DNA, the CDR3 is TGCGCCAGCAGCTTGGGTAGCGGGGGCTCCTACGAGCAGTACTTC.

This chain uses TRBV4-2 with TRBJ1-4; D uncertain. CDR1 is LGHNA, CDR2 YNFKEQ, per germline. Trimming removed 1 base from V and 0 bases from J, with 9 bases in between. The CDR3 has 16 residues. The CDR3: CASSQGEVATNEKLFF. Here the CDR3 DNA reads TGTGCCAGCAGCCAAGGGGAGGTGGCAACTAATGAAAAACTGTTTTTT.